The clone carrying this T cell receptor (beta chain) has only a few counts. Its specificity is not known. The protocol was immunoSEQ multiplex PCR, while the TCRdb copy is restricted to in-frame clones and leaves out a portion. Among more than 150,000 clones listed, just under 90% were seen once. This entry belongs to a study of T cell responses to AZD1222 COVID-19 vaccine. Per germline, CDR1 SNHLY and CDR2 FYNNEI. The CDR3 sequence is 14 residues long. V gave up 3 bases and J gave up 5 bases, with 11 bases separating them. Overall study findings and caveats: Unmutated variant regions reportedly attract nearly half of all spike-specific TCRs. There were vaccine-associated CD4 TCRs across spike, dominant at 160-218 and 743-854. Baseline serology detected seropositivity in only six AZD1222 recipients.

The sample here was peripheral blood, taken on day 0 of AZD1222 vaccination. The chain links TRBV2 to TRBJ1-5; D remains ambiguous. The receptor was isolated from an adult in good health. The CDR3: CASSDEQLYQPQHF. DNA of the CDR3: TGTGCCAGCAGTGACGAGCAGCTATATCAGCCCCAGCATTTT. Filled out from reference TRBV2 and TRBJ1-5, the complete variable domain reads EPEVTQTPSHQVTQMGQEVILRCVPISNHLYFYWYRQILGQKVEFLVSFYNNEISEKSEIFDDQFSVERPDGSNFTLKIRSTKLEDSAMYFCASSDEQLYQPQHFGDGTRLSIL.